The 2 T cell receptor beta chains given below trace back to one sample, sequenced in a study of shared T cell receptors in the human thymus. The data were produced by immunoSEQ multiplex PCR, yet TCRdb's version contains in-frame clones alone and is incomplete. The repertoire has about 730,000 clones, around 85% of them found once; the top ten carry around 0.0099%. This sample also belongs to another study, concerning human thymus T cells.

Sequenced sample: thymocytes. These TCRs come from a girl less than two years old with a congenital heart defect.

The chain links TRBV15 to TRBJ2-1; D unresolved. Germline CDR1 reads LNHNV; CDR2 reads YYDKDF (reference sequence). Trimming shortened V by 0 bases and J by 6 bases, and 6 bases separated the two germline ends. CDR3 length equals 13 residues. This CDR3 is CATSRDRGNEQFF. CDR3 DNA: TGTGCCACCAGCAGAGATCGCGGCAATGAGCAGTTCTTC.

This chain uses TRBV4-3 with TRBJ2-1; the match to TRBD1 covers 8 bases. Trimming took 0 bases from V and 2 from J; bases not matched to a gene: 6. The germline V gene encodes CDR1 LGHNA and CDR2 YSLEER. The CDR3 has 17 residues. The CDR3, as DNA: TGCGCCAGCAGCCAAGATATCGGCAGGGGGCCCTACAATGAGCAGTTCTTC. Protein: CASSQDIGRGPYNEQFF.